The sample holds many counts of the clone carrying this T cell receptor beta chain. Amplification of TCR beta CDR3 regions used RNA transcripts. An initial RT-PCR round employing HTBI primers preceded a second-round multiplex PCR. TCRdb called the multiplex PCR reads again in MiXCR, with one record for every CDR3 protein. Found here are 300,000 to 400,000 distinct CDR3 sequences, around a sixth of them singletons; the top ten hold roughly an eighth. This record belongs to a study of Graves' ophthalmopathy and Graves' hyperthyroidism. The germline gives CDR1 MNHEY, CDR2 SVGAGI. V shed 4 bases, J shed 6 bases, and the junction held 6 bases outside the gene matches. CDR3 length: 15 residues.

The sequence was collected from an adult man with Graves' ophthalmopathy. The specimen was peripheral blood. The chain links TRBV6-5 to TRBJ2-4, with 10 nucleotides matching TRBD1. In DNA, the CDR3 is TGTGCCAGCAGTTCGACAGGGGGCGCAGGAAACATTCAGTACTTC. This sequence encodes CASSSTGGAGNIQYF.